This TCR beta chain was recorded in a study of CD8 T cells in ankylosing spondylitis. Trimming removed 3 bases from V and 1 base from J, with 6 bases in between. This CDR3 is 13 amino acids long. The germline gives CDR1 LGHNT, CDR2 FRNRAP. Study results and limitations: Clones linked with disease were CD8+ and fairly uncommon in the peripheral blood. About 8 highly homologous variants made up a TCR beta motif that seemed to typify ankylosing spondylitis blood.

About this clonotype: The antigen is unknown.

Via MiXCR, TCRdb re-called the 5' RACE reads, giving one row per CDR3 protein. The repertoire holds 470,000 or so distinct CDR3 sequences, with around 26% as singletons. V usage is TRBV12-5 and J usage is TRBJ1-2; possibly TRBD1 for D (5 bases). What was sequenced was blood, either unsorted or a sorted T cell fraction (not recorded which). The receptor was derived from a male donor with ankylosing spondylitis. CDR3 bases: TGTGCTAGTGGTTTCGACAGTAACTATGGCTACACCTTC. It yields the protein CASGFDSNYGYTF.